These 25 T cell receptor beta chains were all obtained from the same sample, sequenced in a study of T cell responses to AZD1222 COVID-19 vaccine. The assay was immunoSEQ multiplex PCR, and TCRdb's table has in-frame clones only and misses some. This sample has 130,000 or so clones, with more than 85% found just once. Sequencing used peripheral blood, obtained 28 days after the second AZD1222 dose. These receptors came from an adult who received the AZD1222 COVID-19 vaccine.

V and J are TRBV9 and TRBJ2-3, with 10 bases fitting TRBD1. After removal of 3 bases from V and 6 bases from J, the junction contained 10 bases not matched to a gene. This CDR3 has 16 residues. From germline, CDR1 is SGDLS and CDR2 YYNGEE. This chain's CDR3 is CASSDVTGGAVDTQYF. The CDR3 nucleotides read TGTGCCAGCAGCGATGTGACAGGGGGCGCGGTGGATACGCAGTATTTT.

This chain links TRBV9 with TRBJ1-6; no definite D call. There are 15 residues in the CDR3. Trimming pared 0 bases from V and 10 bases from J, leaving 14 bases between. Per the germline V gene, CDR1 is SGDLS and CDR2 is YYNGEE. The CDR3 protein is CASSVDPGAASPLHF. CDR3 coding DNA: TGTGCCAGCAGCGTAGATCCGGGTGCAGCATCACCCCTCCACTTT. Using reference TRBV9 and TRBJ1-6 for the parts outside the CDR3, the full variable domain is DSGVTQTPKHLITATGQRVTLRCSPRSGDLSVYWYQQSLDQGLQFLIQYYNGEERAKGNILERFSAQQFPDLHSELNLSSLELGDSALYFCASSVDPGAASPLHFGNGTRLTVT.

The V and J genes are TRBV2 and TRBJ2-5; 7 bases align to TRBD2. CDR3 length: 16 amino acids. V dropped 8 bases and J dropped 1; count of bases not matched to a gene: 13. Germline V lookup: CDR1 SNHLY, CDR2 FYNNEI. CDR3 residues: CASLGPAGDLQETQYF. The DNA for the CDR3 is TGTGCCAGCCTGGGACCTGCGGGGGACCTCCAAGAGACCCAGTACTTC. Full variable domain (missing parts from reference TRBV2 and TRBJ2-5): EPEVTQTPSHQVTQMGQEVILRCVPISNHLYFYWYRQILGQKVEFLVSFYNNEISEKSEIFDDQFSVERPDGSNFTLKIRSTKLEDSAMYFCASLGPAGDLQETQYFGPGTRLLVL.

V usage is TRBV6-2 or TRBV6-3 and J usage is TRBJ2-5; D ambiguous. Trimming stripped 2 bases from V and 5 bases from J, with 9 bases between. This CDR3 region has 13 residues. Germline V CDR1 and CDR2: MNHEY, SVGEGT. The CDR3 sequence: CASSYLSEETQYF. The DNA of the CDR3 is TGTGCCAGCAGTTACCTGTCGGAGGAGACCCAGTACTTC.

The genes are TRBV10-3 and TRBJ1-6; perhaps TRBD1 as D (5 bases). Trimming left V 9 bases short and J 7 bases short, with 10 bases between. Germline CDR1 is ENHRY and CDR2 is SYGVKD. CDR3 length equals 12 residues. The CDR3 coding sequence is TGTGCCATGGGACGGGGGAATTCACCCCTCCACTTT. This gives the protein CAMGRGNSPLHF.

V is TRBV5-6 and J is TRBJ1-3; D uncertain. Germline V gene lookup returns CDR1 SGHDT and CDR2 YYEEEE. V was cut by 2 bases and J by 0 bases, with 3 bases left in between. The CDR3 totals 13 residues. The CDR3 loop reads CASSFLSGNTIYF. CDR3 sequence (DNA): TGTGCCAGCAGCTTCCTCTCTGGAAACACCATATATTTT.

The chain recombines TRBV11-3 with TRBJ1-1; D remains ambiguous. CDR1 and CDR2 (germline): SGHNT, YENEEA. Trimming shortened V by 5 bases and J by 3 bases, and 7 bases separated the two germline ends. This CDR3 region has 12 residues. The CDR3 is CASSGPYTEAFF. Written as DNA, the CDR3 is TGTGCCAGCAGCGGTCCCTACACTGAAGCTTTCTTT.

This chain joins TRBV5-1 and TRBJ1-5; no clear D gene. The CDR3 extends over 13 amino acids. Trimming cost V 0 bases and J 7 bases, with 8 bases left between them. The germline gives CDR1 SGHRS, CDR2 YFSETQ. The chain's CDR3 is CASSLEGGQPQHF. DNA of the CDR3: TGCGCCAGCAGCTTGGAAGGAGGGCAGCCCCAGCATTTT.

V and J are TRBV5-1 and TRBJ1-1; D not resolved. This CDR3 is 13 amino acids long. V was trimmed by 4 bases and J by 3 bases, leaving 10 bases between them. Germline values: CDR1 SGHRS, CDR2 YFSETQ. The CDR3 reads CASSRVVDTEAFF. The DNA of the CDR3 is TGCGCCAGCAGCCGGGTGGTGGACACTGAAGCTTTCTTT.

The CDR3 region is CASSLGGEYEQYF. The DNA of the CDR3 is TGTGCCAGCAGTCTTGGCGGAGAATACGAGCAGTACTTC. The V call is TRBV28, the J call TRBJ2-7, with D hard to call. The CDR3 consists of 13 residues. Germline lookup yields CDR1 MDHEN and CDR2 SYDVKM. V lost 5 bases to trimming and J lost 4 bases, with 12 bases between them. Drawing the rest from reference TRBV28 and TRBJ2-7, the complete variable domain is DVKVTQSSRYLVKRTGEKVFLECVQDMDHENMFWYRQDPGLGLRLIYFSYDVKMKEKGDIPEGYSVSREKKERFSLILESASTNQTSMYLCASSLGGEYEQYFGPGTRLTVT.

This chain connects TRBV28 to TRBJ1-3; no clear D. This CDR3 has 14 amino acids. The ends were cut back, 5 bases at V and 0 bases at J, with 8 bases in the middle. CDR1 and CDR2 (germline): MDHEN, SYDVKM. CDR3 coding DNA: TGTGCCAGCAGTCCAGCGAGCTCTGGAAACACCATATATTTT. Translated: CASSPASSGNTIYF.

The chain combines TRBV27 with TRBJ2-1; 7 nucleotides align to TRBD1. Germline V CDR1 and CDR2: MNHEY, SMNVEV (reference sequence). This CDR3 is 16 amino acids long. J gave up 8 bases and V 2 bases, and 12 bases lay outside the gene matches. CDR3 sequence: CASSLILGQGVHEQFF. The CDR3, as DNA: TGTGCCAGCAGTTTAATCTTGGGCCAGGGGGTCCATGAGCAGTTCTTC.

The rearrangement uses TRBV7-9 and TRBJ1-1, with D perhaps TRBD1 (6 bases). The CDR3 totals 15 residues. Trimming shortened V by 5 bases and J by 6 bases, and 19 bases separated the two germline ends. Germline V gene sequence: CDR1 SEHNR, CDR2 FQNEAQ (reference sequence). CDR3 bases: TGTGCCAGCAGCCCGACTTTCGGGGGCGCGTCTGAAGCTTTCTTT. Its protein is CASSPTFGGASEAFF. The full variable domain, completed using reference TRBV7-9 and TRBJ1-1, is DTGVSQNPRHKITKRGQNVTFRCDPISEHNRLYWYRQTLGQGPEFLTYFQNEAQLEKSRLLSDRFSAERPKGSFSTLEIQRTEQGDSAMYLCASSPTFGGASEAFFGQGTRLTVV.

The chain employs TRBV6-5 and TRBJ1-6; D is perhaps TRBD1 (5 bases). Trimming pared 5 bases from V and 8 bases from J, leaving 16 bases between. This CDR3 has 15 residues. Per the germline V gene, CDR1 is MNHEY and CDR2 is SVGAGI. The chain's CDR3 is CASSTDGDGDSPLHF. In nucleotides, the CDR3 is TGTGCCAGCAGTACAGACGGGGACGGTGATTCACCCCTCCACTTT.

This chain links TRBV2 with TRBJ1-2; 7 bases are a match to TRBD1. The CDR3 has 15 amino acids. The V gene's germline CDR1 is SNHLY and CDR2 FYNNEI. V shed 7 bases, J shed 8 bases, and the junction held 16 bases outside the gene matches. The CDR3 bases are TGTGCCAGCACGGAACAGGGGACCGTTGTTGAAGGCTACACCTTC. This codes for CASTEQGTVVEGYTF.

The V call is TRBV3-1 (or the pseudogene TRBV3-2), the J call TRBJ1-6, with a possible D match to TRBD1 (5 bases). The CDR3 contains 13 residues. CDR1 is LGHDT and CDR2 is YNNKEL in the germline V gene (reference sequence). V was clipped by 10 bases and J by 8 bases, with 15 bases between them. The DNA of the CDR3 is TGTGCCACCGGGCGGGGGGGGTATTCACCCCTCCACTTT. This encodes CATGRGGYSPLHF.

The V and J genes are TRBV13 and TRBJ1-4; TRBD1 might be the D (5 bases). Germline V gene sequence: CDR1 PRHDT, CDR2 FYEKMQ (reference sequence). The CDR3 is made up of 15 amino acids. V dropped 5 bases and J dropped 5 bases, with 15 bases sitting between them. The CDR3 DNA reads TGTGCCAGCAGCCCCGGTTGGGGACGAAATGAAAAACTGTTTTTT. Its translation is CASSPGWGRNEKLFF.

The chain recombines TRBV30 with TRBJ1-1; D not resolved. V gave up 4 bases and J gave up 1 base, with 13 bases separating them. Germline loops: CDR1 GTSNPN, CDR2 SVGIG (reference sequence). CDR3 size: 14 residues. CDR3 in amino acids: CAWTSGRENTEAFF. CDR3 in DNA: TGTGCCTGGACCTCCGGCCGGGAGAACACTGAAGCTTTCTTT.

This sequence joins TRBV18 and TRBJ2-7; 9 nucleotides agree with TRBD1. V trimming: 5 bases; J trimming: 1 base; junction bases outside the gene matches: 6. CDR3 length: 15 residues. The germline V gene encodes CDR1 KGHSH and CDR2 LQKENI. The CDR3 spells CASSGGQGWSYEQYF. CDR3 nucleotide sequence: TGTGCCAGCTCAGGCGGACAGGGGTGGTCCTACGAGCAGTACTTC.

This clone was counted once. This sequence joins TRBV5-4 and TRBJ1-1; D is perhaps TRBD1 (5 bases). CDR1 is SGHNT and CDR2 is YYREEE in the germline V gene (reference sequence). This CDR3 contains 14 residues. Trimming stripped 5 bases from V and 1 base from J, with 12 bases between. The CDR3 sequence: CASSSRVGNTEAFF. Written as DNA, the CDR3 is TGTGCCAGCAGTTCCAGGGTGGGGAACACTGAAGCTTTCTTT.

This clone was recorded only once. The chain employs TRBV6-2 or TRBV6-3 and TRBJ2-3; 9 bases match TRBD1. The CDR3 length is 16 residues. In germline, CDR1 is MNHEY, CDR2 SVGEGT. Unmatched junction bases numbered 7, after V lost 4 bases and J lost 2 bases. The CDR3 DNA follows: TGTGCCAGCAGTTCCGGACAGGGGACTTACACAGATACGCAGTATTTT. This sequence encodes CASSSGQGTYTDTQYF.

The gene calls are TRBV4-3 and TRBJ1-6, with D unresolved. This CDR3 spans 15 amino acids. Trimming pared 1 base from V and 7 bases from J, leaving 11 bases between. From germline, CDR1 is LGHNA and CDR2 YSLEER. The CDR3 loop is CASSQVWSANSPLHF. In nucleotides, the CDR3 is TGCGCCAGCAGCCAAGTATGGTCAGCGAATTCACCCCTCCACTTT.

This rearrangement joins TRBV18 to TRBJ2-7, with D possibly being TRBD1 (5 bases). V dropped 0 bases and J dropped 5 bases, with 14 bases sitting between them. CDR1 is KGHSH and CDR2 is LQKENI in the germline V gene. This CDR3 is 15 amino acids long. The CDR3 bases are TGTGCCAGCTCACCACCGGCTCCAGGGTTCAACGAGCAGTACTTC. This encodes CASSPPAPGFNEQYF.

With respect to this clone: Other DNA variants within this sample encode the same CDR3. DNA for the CDR3: TGCGCCAGCAGCCAAGACCGGGATCAGCCCCAGCATTTT. Translation gives CASSQDRDQPQHF. V is TRBV4-3 and J is TRBJ1-5; D gene ambiguous. The CDR3 runs 13 residues. V lost 0 bases and J lost 5, with 5 bases in between. The V gene's germline CDR1 is LGHNA and CDR2 YSLEER.

The V call is TRBV18, the J call TRBJ1-6; D uncertain. Germline V gene sequence: CDR1 KGHSH, CDR2 LQKENI. The length of the CDR3 is 17 residues. V lost 3 bases and J 6 bases, leaving 18 bases between the germline ends. The CDR3 nucleotides are TGTGCCAGCTCACCGGCAGGATCGCCGATTAGTAATTCACCCCTCCACTTT. This encodes CASSPAGSPISNSPLHF.